These T cell receptor beta chains were read from a single sample in a study of blood T cell repertoires in COVID-19. Profiling relied on immunoSEQ multiplex PCR, and the TCRdb table lists in-frame clones only, not all of them. The table lists 35,000 to 40,000 clones, around 84% of them singletons. Sample: peripheral blood. Receptor source: a man aged 50-59 years with active or convalescent COVID-19. Both conserved end residues are part of each CDR3. A D gene is named only where the DNA matches it firmly. Where a row states a size, it is once, few, many or the class of an expanded clone; other rows omit it.

J gene,D gene,V gene,clone size,CDR3 DNA,CDR3 protein
TRBJ2-1,NA,TRBV6-6,NA,TGTGCCAGCAGTTCTCTCTTCGGGGGGCTTAACAATGAGCAGTTCTTC,CASSSLFGGLNNEQFF
TRBJ2-5,TRBD2,TRBV18,NA,TGTGCCAGCTCACCGCGACTAGCGGGGGATGAGACCCAGTACTTC,CASSPRLAGDETQYF
TRBJ1-1,NA,TRBV21-1,few,TGTGCCAGCAGCAAAGCGGAGAGTGAAGCTTTCTTT,CASSKAESEAFF
TRBJ1-2,NA,TRBV7-9,NA,TGTGCCAGCAGCCCGCAGACACCGACCTATGGCTACACCTTC,CASSPQTPTYGYTF
TRBJ2-7,NA,TRBV7-6,NA,TGTGCCAGCACCCCTTCCCCCGGGGCAGGGGAATCCTACGAGCAGTACTTC,CASTPSPGAGESYEQYF
TRBJ2-5,NA,TRBV29-1,NA,TGCAGCGTTGAATATACGGCAGGACTCCAAGAGACCCAGTACTTC,CSVEYTAGLQETQYF
TRBJ2-2,NA,TRBV27,NA,TGTGCCAGCAGTTTATCGCTCTTGGGAGCCGGGGAGCTGTTTTTT,CASSLSLLGAGELFF
TRBJ1-6,TRBD1,TRBV6-5,NA,TGTGCCAGCAAAAGGACAGGGGGAAATTCACCCCTCCACTTT,CASKRTGGNSPLHF
TRBJ2-3,NA,TRBV12-5,NA,TGTGCTAGTGGTTTGGGTCAGCGCGTGGTAGATGCGCAGTATTTT,CASGLGQRVVDAQYF
TRBJ2-7,NA,TRBV6-6,NA,TGTGCCAGCAGTTATCTAACCGCGAGGGCCTACGAGCAGTACTTC,CASSYLTARAYEQYF
TRBJ1-1,NA,TRBV27,NA,TGTGCCAGCAGTTTAGCGGACTCCCCGAACACTGAAGCTTTCTTT,CASSLADSPNTEAFF
TRBJ2-7,TRBD1,TRBV7-9,NA,TGTGCCAGCGAACCAGGGGGCAGGTACGAGCAGTACTTC,CASEPGGRYEQYF
TRBJ1-2,NA,TRBV12-3/TRBV12-4,NA,TGTGCCAGCAGCAACGGGTATGGCTACACCTTC,CASSNGYGYTF
TRBJ1-4,NA,TRBV5-4,once,TGTGCCAGCAGCTTGTCGGCAGGGGCCAATGGTGAAAAACTGTTTTTT,CASSLSAGANGEKLFF
TRBJ1-5,NA,TRBV2,few,TGTGCCAGCAGCGCCCCGGATTCGGGGCCCCAGCATTTT,CASSAPDSGPQHF
TRBJ1-1,NA,TRBV4-1,NA,TGCGCCAGCAGCCAAGATGCGGGGAAACATGTGAACACTGAAGCTTTCTTT,CASSQDAGKHVNTEAFF
TRBJ1-5,NA,TRBV6-4,NA,TGTGCCAGCAGTGACTCTCGGGGGACCCAGCATTTT,CASSDSRGTQHF
TRBJ1-6,NA,TRBV19,NA,TGTGCCAGTAGTATGTTTAACAATGATAATTCACCCCTCCACTTT,CASSMFNNDNSPLHF
TRBJ1-5,NA,TRBV1,NA,TGCACCAGCAGCGGGGGGGCTTGGCAGCCCCAGCATTTT,CTSSGGAWQPQHF
TRBJ2-1,TRBD2,TRBV2,NA,TGTGCCAGCAGTGAAAGGCGGGGGGGGGCCTACAATGAGCAGTTCTTC,CASSERRGGAYNEQFF
TRBJ2-7,TRBD1,TRBV4-1,NA,TGCGCCAGCAGCCACCAACCGGGACAGGGGACCTACGAGCAGTACTTC,CASSHQPGQGTYEQYF
TRBJ2-5,TRBD2,TRBV2,NA,TGTGCCAGCAGTTCTAGCGGGCTCTACCAAGAGACCCAGTACTTC,CASSSSGLYQETQYF
TRBJ1-3,NA,TRBV5-1,NA,TGCGCCAGCAGGGAACAGGTTTTCTCTGGAAACACCATATATTTT,CASREQVFSGNTIYF
TRBJ2-3,TRBD1,TRBV19,NA,TGTGCCATCTCGACAGGGGGCACAGATACGCAGTATTTT,CAISTGGTDTQYF
TRBJ2-2,TRBD1,TRBV2,NA,TGTGCCAGCAGTGAGGACAGGGGGCCTACCGGGGAGCTGTTTTTT,CASSEDRGPTGELFF
TRBJ2-7,NA,TRBV6-2/TRBV6-3,NA,TGTGCCAGCAGTTACTCCGACGTGACAGGCGACTACGAGCAGTACTTC,CASSYSDVTGDYEQYF
TRBJ1-4,NA,TRBV5-4,NA,TGTGCCAGCAGCTTCGGGGGGCCGGAAGAAAAACTGTTTTTT,CASSFGGPEEKLFF
TRBJ2-2,NA,TRBV6-5,NA,TGTGCCAGCAGTCAACGGTCCCTGAACACCGGGGAGCTGTTTTTT,CASSQRSLNTGELFF
TRBJ1-5,TRBD1,TRBV9,few,TGTGCCAGCAGCAGGGGACAGGGCAGCAATCAGCCCCAGCATTTT,CASSRGQGSNQPQHF
TRBJ2-3,NA,TRBV10-3,NA,TGTGCCATCAGTGTGGGCGGGGGCTCAGATACGCAGTATTTT,CAISVGGGSDTQYF
TRBJ2-7,NA,TRBV6-6,NA,TGTGCCAGCAGCCACAGGGTGGGCCACGAGCAGTACTTC,CASSHRVGHEQYF
TRBJ1-6,NA,TRBV10-3,few,TGTGCCATCAGCCCGATAGTTAATTCACCCCTCCACTTT,CAISPIVNSPLHF
TRBJ2-3,NA,TRBV18,NA,TGTGCCAGCTCTGAAGTGGGCACCGGATCTACAGATACGCAGTATTTT,CASSEVGTGSTDTQYF
TRBJ2-7,TRBD2,TRBV6-5,NA,TGTGCCAGCAGGGTACTAGCGGGGGGCGCCTACGAGCAGTACTTC,CASRVLAGGAYEQYF
TRBJ2-5,NA,TRBV19,NA,TGTGCCAGTAGAACTCGAACGGGACGGACTACGGAGACCCAGTACTTC,CASRTRTGRTTETQYF
TRBJ2-2,TRBD1,TRBV10-1,NA,TGCGCCAGCAGTCTGGACAGGGGAAGAGGCGGGGAGCTGTTTTTT,CASSLDRGRGGELFF
TRBJ1-2,TRBD1,TRBV30,NA,TGTGCCTGGAGGCCCGCAGGGGGCGCGGAAGGCTACACCTTC,CAWRPAGGAEGYTF
TRBJ1-1,NA,TRBV7-8,NA,TGTGCCAGCAGCTCAGACGGGACATCGAACACTGAAGCTTTCTTT,CASSSDGTSNTEAFF
TRBJ2-3,NA,TRBV9,NA,TGTGCCAGCAGTGCAGGGGGAGGTCCAGATACGCAGTATTTT,CASSAGGGPDTQYF
TRBJ2-3,NA,TRBV9,NA,TGTGCCAGCAGCTCCAGGAGAGAGGGAGGCACAGATACGCAGTATTTT,CASSSRREGGTDTQYF
TRBJ1-3,NA,TRBV18,once,TGTGCCAGCTCACAAGCTCGGGGTGGAAACACCATATATTTT,CASSQARGGNTIYF
TRBJ2-7,NA,TRBV5-4,NA,TGTGCCAGCAGCTTGGACAGGGTAGGGGAGCAGTACTTC,CASSLDRVGEQYF
TRBJ1-2,NA,TRBV12-3/TRBV12-4,NA,TGTGCCAGCAGTTTAATGCGAACCGGCTACACCTTC,CASSLMRTGYTF
TRBJ1-1,NA,TRBV19,NA,TGTGCCAGTACCCGGGAGACAATGAACACTGAAGCTTTCTTT,CASTRETMNTEAFF
TRBJ2-2,NA,TRBV5-1,once,TGCGCCAGCAGCCTTCCAGGTCCGAACACCGGGGAGCTGTTTTTT,CASSLPGPNTGELFF
TRBJ2-1,TRBD2,TRBV14,NA,TGTGCCAGCAGCCAAGCCCGGACTAGCGGGCTAAGCCCTGAGCAGTTCTTC,CASSQARTSGLSPEQFF
TRBJ2-1,TRBD2,TRBV24-1,NA,TGTGCCACCAGTGATGATAGCGGGGGGTCCTACAATGAGCAGTTCTTC,CATSDDSGGSYNEQFF
TRBJ1-1,TRBD1,TRBV10-1,few,TGCGCCAGCAAGGACAGGGAAACTACTGAAGCTTTCTTT,CASKDRETTEAFF
TRBJ2-1,NA,TRBV15,few,TGTGCCACCAGCAGAGCCAGGTCGTACAATGAGCAGTTCTTC,CATSRARSYNEQFF
TRBJ2-5,NA,TRBV3-1/TRBV3-2,few,TGTGCCAGCAGCCAGTCCAGGATGGCTCAAGAGACCCAGTACTTC,CASSQSRMAQETQYF
TRBJ1-4,TRBD1,TRBV25-1,NA,TGTGCCAGCAGTGTCAAACTGACAGGGCCTGATGAAAAACTGTTTTTT,CASSVKLTGPDEKLFF
TRBJ1-5,NA,TRBV3-1/TRBV3-2,NA,TGTGCCAGCAGCCAAGACCCCCAGGACAATCAGCCCCAGCATTTT,CASSQDPQDNQPQHF
TRBJ1-2,NA,TRBV6-2/TRBV6-3,NA,TGTGCCAGCAGTTACTCGTCTTATGGCTACACCTTC,CASSYSSYGYTF